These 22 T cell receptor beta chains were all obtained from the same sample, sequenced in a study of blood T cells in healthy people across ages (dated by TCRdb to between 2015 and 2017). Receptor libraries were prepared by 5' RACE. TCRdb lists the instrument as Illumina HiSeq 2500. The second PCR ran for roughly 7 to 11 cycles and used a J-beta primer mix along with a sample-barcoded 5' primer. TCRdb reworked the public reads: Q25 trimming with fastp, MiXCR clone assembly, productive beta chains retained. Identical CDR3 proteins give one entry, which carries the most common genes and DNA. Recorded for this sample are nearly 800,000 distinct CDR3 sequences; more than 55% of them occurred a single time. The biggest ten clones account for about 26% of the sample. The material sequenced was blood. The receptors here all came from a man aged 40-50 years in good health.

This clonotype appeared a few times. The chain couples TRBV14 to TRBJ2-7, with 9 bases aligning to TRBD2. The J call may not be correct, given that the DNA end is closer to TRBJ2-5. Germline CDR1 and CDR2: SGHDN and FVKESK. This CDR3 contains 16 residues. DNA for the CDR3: TGTGCCAGCAGCCCCGGATTGCTAGCGGGAAGGGAGACCCAGTACTTC. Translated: CASSPGLLAGRETQYF.

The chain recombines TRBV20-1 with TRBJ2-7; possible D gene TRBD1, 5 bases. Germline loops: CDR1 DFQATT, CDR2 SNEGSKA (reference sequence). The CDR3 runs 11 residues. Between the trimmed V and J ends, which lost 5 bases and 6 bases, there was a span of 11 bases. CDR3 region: CSASDSSEQYF. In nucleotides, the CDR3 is TGCAGTGCTTCCGACAGCAGCGAGCAGTACTTC.

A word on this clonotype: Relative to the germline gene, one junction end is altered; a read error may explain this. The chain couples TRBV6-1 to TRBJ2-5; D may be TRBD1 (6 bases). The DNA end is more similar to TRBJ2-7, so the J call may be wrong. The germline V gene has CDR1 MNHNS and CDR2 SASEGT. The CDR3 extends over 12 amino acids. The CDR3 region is CASSETGTEQYF. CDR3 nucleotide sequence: TGTGCTAGCAGTGAAACAGGGACCGAGCAGTACTTC.

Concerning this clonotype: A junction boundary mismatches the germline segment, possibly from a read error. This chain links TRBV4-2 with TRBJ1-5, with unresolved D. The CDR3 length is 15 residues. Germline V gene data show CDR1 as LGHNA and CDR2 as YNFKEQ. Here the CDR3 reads CASSQDQSRNRPQHF. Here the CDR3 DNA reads TGTGCCAGCAGCCAAGATCAATCCCGCAATCGGCCCCAGCATTTT.

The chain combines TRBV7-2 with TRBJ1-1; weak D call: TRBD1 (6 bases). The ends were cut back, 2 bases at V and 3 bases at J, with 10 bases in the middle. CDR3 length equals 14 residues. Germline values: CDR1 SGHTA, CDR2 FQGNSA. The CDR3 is CASSLLTGHTEAFF. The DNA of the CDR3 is TGTGCCAGCAGCTTATTAACAGGGCACACTGAAGCTTTCTTT.

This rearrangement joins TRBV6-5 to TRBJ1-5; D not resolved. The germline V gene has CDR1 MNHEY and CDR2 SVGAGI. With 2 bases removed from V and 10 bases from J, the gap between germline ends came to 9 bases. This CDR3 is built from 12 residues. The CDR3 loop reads CASSYLPPPQHF. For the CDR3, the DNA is TGTGCCAGCAGTTACCTACCACCACCCCAGCATTTT.

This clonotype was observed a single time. CDR3 in DNA: TGTGCCATCAGTGGACTAGCGGGAGGAGGATTGTACGAGCAGTACTTC. Its translation: CAISGLAGGGLYEQYF. The V call is TRBV10-3, the J call TRBJ2-7; 13 bases are shared with TRBD2. Germline V gives CDR1 ENHRY, CDR2 SYGVKD. This CDR3 has 16 residues. Unmatched junction bases numbered 7, after V lost 4 bases and J lost 4 bases.

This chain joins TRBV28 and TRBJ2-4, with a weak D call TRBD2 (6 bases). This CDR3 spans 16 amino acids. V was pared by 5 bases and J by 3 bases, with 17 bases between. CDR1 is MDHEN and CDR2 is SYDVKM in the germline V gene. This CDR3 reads CASSPPGPSVKNIQYF. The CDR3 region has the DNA TGTGCCAGCAGTCCTCCGGGTCCTAGCGTCAAAAACATTCAGTACTTC.

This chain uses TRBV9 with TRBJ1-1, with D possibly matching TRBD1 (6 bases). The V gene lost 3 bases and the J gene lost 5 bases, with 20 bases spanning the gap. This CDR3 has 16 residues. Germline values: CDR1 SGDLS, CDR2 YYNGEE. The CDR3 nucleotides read TGTGCCAGCAGCGCACCCCGGACCAAAACAGGGACTGAAGCTTTCTTT. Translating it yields CASSAPRTKTGTEAFF.

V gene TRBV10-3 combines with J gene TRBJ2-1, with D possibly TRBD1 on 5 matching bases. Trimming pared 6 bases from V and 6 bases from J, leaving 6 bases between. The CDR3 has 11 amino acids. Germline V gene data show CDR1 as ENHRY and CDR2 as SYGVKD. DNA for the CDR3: TGTGCCATCAGGACAGCCAATGAGCAGTTCTTC. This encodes CAIRTANEQFF.

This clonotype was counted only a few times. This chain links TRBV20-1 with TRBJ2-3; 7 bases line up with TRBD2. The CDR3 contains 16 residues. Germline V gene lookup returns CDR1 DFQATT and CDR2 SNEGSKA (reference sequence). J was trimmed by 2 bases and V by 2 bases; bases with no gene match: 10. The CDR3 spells CSARNVLAVDTDTQYF. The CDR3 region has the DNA TGCAGTGCTAGAAACGTGCTAGCGGTTGACACAGATACGCAGTATTTT.

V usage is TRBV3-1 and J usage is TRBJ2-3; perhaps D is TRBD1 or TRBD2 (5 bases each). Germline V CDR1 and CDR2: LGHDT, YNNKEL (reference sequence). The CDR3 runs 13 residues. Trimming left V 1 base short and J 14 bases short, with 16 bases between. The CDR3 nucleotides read TGTGCCAGCAGCCAAGTCGGGGCAGTCACGTCGTATTTT. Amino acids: CASSQVGAVTSYF.

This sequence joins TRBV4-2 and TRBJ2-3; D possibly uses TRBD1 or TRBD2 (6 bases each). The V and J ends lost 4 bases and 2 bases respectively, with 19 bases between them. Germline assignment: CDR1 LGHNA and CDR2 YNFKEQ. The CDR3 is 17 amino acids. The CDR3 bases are TGTGCCAGCAGCCCCTCGGACGCCGGGGGCTACACAGATACGCAGTATTTT. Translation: CASSPSDAGGYTDTQYF.

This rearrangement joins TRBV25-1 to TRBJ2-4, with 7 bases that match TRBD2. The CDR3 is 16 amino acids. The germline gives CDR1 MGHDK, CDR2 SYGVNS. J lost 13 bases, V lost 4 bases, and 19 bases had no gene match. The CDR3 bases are TGTGCCAGCAGTGGGGGAAGGAGCGGGGCCATCAATGAGCAGTACTTC. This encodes CASSGGRSGAINEQYF. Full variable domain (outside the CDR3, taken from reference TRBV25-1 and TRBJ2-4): EADIYQTPRYLVIGTGKKITLECSQTMGHDKMYWYQQDPGMELHLIHYSYGVNSTEKGDLSSESTVSRIRTEHFPLTLESARPSHTSQYLCASSGGRSGAINEQYFGAGTRLSVL.

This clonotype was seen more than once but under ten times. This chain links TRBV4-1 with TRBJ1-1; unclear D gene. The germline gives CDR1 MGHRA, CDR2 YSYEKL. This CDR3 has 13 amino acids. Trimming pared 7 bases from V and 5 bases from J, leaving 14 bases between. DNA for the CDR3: TGCGCCAGCATGGGCCCGGTGAGGACTGAAGCTTTCTTT. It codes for CASMGPVRTEAFF.

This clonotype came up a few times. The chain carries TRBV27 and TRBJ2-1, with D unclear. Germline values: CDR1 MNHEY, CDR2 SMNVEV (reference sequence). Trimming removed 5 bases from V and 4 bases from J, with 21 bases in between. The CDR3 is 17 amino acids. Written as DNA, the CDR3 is TGTGCCAGCAGTCGACCCCTTACCTACCCTAATTACAATGAGCAGTTCTTC. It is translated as CASSRPLTYPNYNEQFF.

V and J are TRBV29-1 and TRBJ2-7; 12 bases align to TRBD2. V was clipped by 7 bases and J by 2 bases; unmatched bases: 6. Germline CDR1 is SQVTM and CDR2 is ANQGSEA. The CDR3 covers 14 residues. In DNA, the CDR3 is TGCAGCGCTGATTGGACTAGCGGGACCTACGAGCAGTACTTC. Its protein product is CSADWTSGTYEQYF.

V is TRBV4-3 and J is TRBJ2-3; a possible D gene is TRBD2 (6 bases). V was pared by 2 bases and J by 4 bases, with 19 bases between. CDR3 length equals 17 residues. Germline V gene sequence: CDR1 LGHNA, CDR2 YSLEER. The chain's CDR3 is CASSQFHLARGADTQYF. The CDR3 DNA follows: TGCGCCAGCAGCCAATTTCATTTAGCGCGGGGTGCAGATACGCAGTATTTT.

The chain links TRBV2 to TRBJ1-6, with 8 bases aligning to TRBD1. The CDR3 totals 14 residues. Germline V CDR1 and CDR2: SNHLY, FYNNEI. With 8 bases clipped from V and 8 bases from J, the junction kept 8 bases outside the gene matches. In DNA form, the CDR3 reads TGTGCCAGCGATAGACAGGGGTTTGATTCACCCCTCCACTTT. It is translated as CASDRQGFDSPLHF.

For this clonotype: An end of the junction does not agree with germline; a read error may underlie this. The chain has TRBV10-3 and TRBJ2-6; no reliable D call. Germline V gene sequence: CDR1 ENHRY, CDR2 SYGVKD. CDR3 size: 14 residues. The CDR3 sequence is CTIKLGSGANVLTF. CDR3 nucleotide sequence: TGTACCATCAAGCTGGGGTCCGGGGCCAACGTCCTGACTTTC.

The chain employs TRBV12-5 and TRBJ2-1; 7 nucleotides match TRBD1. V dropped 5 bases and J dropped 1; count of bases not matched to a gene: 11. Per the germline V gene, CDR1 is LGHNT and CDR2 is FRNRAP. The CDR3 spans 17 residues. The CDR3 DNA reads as TGTGCTAGTGGTCGCAGGGGGTCCGAGGAGTCCTACAATGAGCAGTTCTTC. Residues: CASGRRGSEESYNEQFF.

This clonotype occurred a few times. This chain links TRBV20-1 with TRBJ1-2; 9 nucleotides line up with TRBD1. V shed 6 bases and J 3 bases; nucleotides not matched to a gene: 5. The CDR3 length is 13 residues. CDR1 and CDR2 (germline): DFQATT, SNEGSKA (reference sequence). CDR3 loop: CSAGTGKDYGYTF. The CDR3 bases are TGCAGTGCGGGGACAGGGAAGGACTATGGCTACACCTTC.